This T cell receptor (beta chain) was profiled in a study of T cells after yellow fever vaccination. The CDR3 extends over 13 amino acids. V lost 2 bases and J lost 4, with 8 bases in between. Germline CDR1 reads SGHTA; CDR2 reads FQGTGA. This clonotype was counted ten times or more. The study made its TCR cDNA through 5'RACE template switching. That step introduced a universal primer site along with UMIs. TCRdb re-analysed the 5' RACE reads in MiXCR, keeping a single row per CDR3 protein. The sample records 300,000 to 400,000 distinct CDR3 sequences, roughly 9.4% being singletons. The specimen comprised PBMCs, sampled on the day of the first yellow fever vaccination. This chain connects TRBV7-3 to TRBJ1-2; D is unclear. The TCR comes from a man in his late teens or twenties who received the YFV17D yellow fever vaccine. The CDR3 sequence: CASSLEVGYGYTF. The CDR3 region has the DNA TGTGCCAGCAGCTTAGAGGTCGGCTATGGCTACACCTTC.